The rows below give T cell receptor beta chains drawn from one sample of a study of cytomegalovirus exposure and HLA in healthy donors. TCRdb keeps only in-frame clones here, not all; method: immunoSEQ multiplex PCR. The sample lists more than 200,000 clones; 70% were seen once. Source material: PBMCs. These receptors all come from a middle-aged man in good health and CMV-seropositive. The conserved cysteine and the conserved F or W are not part of the CDR3 here.

j_call v_call cdr3_aa
TRBJ1-1 TRBV5-4 ASSLGQMNTEAF
TRBJ1-2 TRBV6-6 ASRPEAGRANYGYT
TRBJ2-7 TRBV6-6 ASSYRDPYEQY
TRBJ2-3 TRBV29-1 SVSGRGTDTQY
TRBJ1-1 TRBV11-3 ASSLSVNTEAF
TRBJ2-3 TRBV10-3 AVRGTSGVGNTQY
TRBJ1-6 TRBV5-1 ASSAGTGGRSPLH
TRBJ2-5 TRBV7-2 ASSLRASGGERETQY
TRBJ2-1 TRBV5-8 ANRLAGGPSYNEQF
TRBJ1-3 TRBV6-1 ASGGFGTGNTIY
TRBJ1-4 TRBV13 ASSLRQGSNEKLF
TRBJ1-2 TRBV7-2 ASSPIEAGVYGYT
TRBJ1-1 TRBV12-5 ASGCGQGARTEAF
TRBJ1-2 TRBV18 ASSPLQGNGYT
TRBJ2-5 TRBV27 ASSLLAGGETQY
TRBJ2-7 TRBV27 ASSFQQGTYEQY
TRBJ2-1 TRBV7-7 ASSLDGSSSYNEQF
TRBJ2-1 TRBV5-1 ASSLALGTSGGSEQF
TRBJ2-2 TRBV18 ASSPFQTTGGLF
TRBJ1-2 TRBV9 ASSASQGTYGYT
TRBJ1-1 TRBV11-2 ASSPSPDRYYTEAF
TRBJ1-1 TRBV4-1 ASSQDNSRNTEAF
TRBJ2-6 TRBV13 ASSSGTGISGANVLT
TRBJ1-2 TRBV9 ASSVGQSYGYT
TRBJ1-5 TRBV19 ASSIVHRGSNQPQH
TRBJ1-1 TRBV6-5 ASSRDSGRLGEAF
TRBJ1-1 TRBV9 ASSENLASGNTEAF
TRBJ1-6 TRBV18 ASSPQTGVNSPLH
TRBJ1-4 TRBV13 ASSIGTGNEKLF
TRBJ1-2 TRBV7-8 ASSLGLVPDYGYT
TRBJ2-7 TRBV7-3 ASSLIASGGLSYEQY
TRBJ2-1 TRBV5-6 ASSLEGTSGGGQF
TRBJ1-6 TRBV2 ASSETVINSPLH
TRBJ1-6 TRBV6-1 ASSFRGGRSPLH
TRBJ2-5 TRBV5-4 ASSYLAGGRETQY
TRBJ1-2 TRBV29-1 SVEAGEDGYT
TRBJ1-3 TRBV4-1 ASSQDRGNTIY
TRBJ2-1 TRBV10-2 ASRTSGGIYNEQF
TRBJ2-1 TRBV2 ASSRDRADYNEQF
TRBJ1-1 TRBV2 ASRRGVTEAF
TRBJ2-7 TRBV6-1 ASSEVHGTGTYEQY
TRBJ2-7 TRBV29-1 SVVTSYSYEQY
TRBJ2-1 TRBV5-1 ASSLLAGEGNEQF
TRBJ2-3 TRBV7-8 ASSLGAGDSDTQY
TRBJ2-7 TRBV7-2 ASSLGGQGKYEQY
TRBJ2-7 TRBV6-5 ASSYERSSYEQY
. TRBV7-8 ASSLKGTGGYEQY
TRBJ2-7 TRBV7-6 ASSFFSQGPSYEQY